The 29 T cell receptor beta chains below all came from one sample that was sequenced in a study of coeliac disease. No antigen has been identified for these receptors. Study-wide results and caveats: Control samples showed higher TRB and TRG clonality than intraepithelial and lamina propria samples in active celiac disease.

The data were produced by immunoSEQ multiplex PCR, yet TCRdb's version contains in-frame clones alone and is incomplete. The profile shows over 2,500 clones, around 57% of them singletons. Source material: intraepithelial lymphocytes from the gut. These receptors were taken from a man in his fifties or sixties with active celiac disease.

The sample holds a few counts of this clone. The CDR3 is CASSSVGGQETQYF. The CDR3 DNA is TGTGCCAGCAGCTCCGTCGGCGGCCAAGAGACCCAGTACTTC. V gene TRBV7-9 combines with J gene TRBJ2-5; the D is unclear. The CDR3 consists of 14 residues. CDR1 is SEHNR, CDR2 FQNEAQ, per germline (reference sequence). Trimming took 4 bases from V and 1 from J, leaving 10 bases between them.

The J gene is TRBJ2-3, the V gene TRBV9; 14 nucleotides align to TRBD2. V lost 3 bases, J lost 0 bases, and 9 bases stayed unmatched. The CDR3 sequence is 19 residues long. Germline V gene lookup returns CDR1 SGDLS and CDR2 YYNGEE. This CDR3 reads CASSAEGLAGVSSTDTQYF. In DNA form, the CDR3 reads TGTGCCAGCAGCGCAGAGGGACTAGCGGGGGTCTCTAGCACAGATACGCAGTATTTT.

The chain recombines TRBV7-3 with TRBJ2-5; a possible D gene is TRBD1 (6 bases). Per germline, CDR1 SGHTA and CDR2 FQGTGA. This CDR3 is 15 amino acids long. V was cut by 1 base and J by 2 bases, with 11 bases left in between. The CDR3 DNA reads as TGTGCCAGCAGCTTAAACACAGGGTCTCAAGAGACCCAGTACTTC. Translating it yields CASSLNTGSQETQYF.

The chain combines TRBV28 with TRBJ1-5; D gene unclear. The CDR3 spans 13 residues. Germline CDR1 is MDHEN and CDR2 is SYDVKM. V dropped 3 bases and J dropped 6 bases, with 9 bases sitting between them. The CDR3 nucleotides read TGTGCCAGCAGTTTTGAGGGCGGTCAGCCCCAGCATTTT. Protein: CASSFEGGQPQHF.

The V gene is TRBV27, the J gene TRBJ1-1; the D is unclear. The CDR3 consists of 16 residues. The V end was cut by 5 bases, the J end by 3 bases, with 19 bases between. The germline CDR1 and CDR2 sequences are MNHEY and SMNVEV (reference sequence). Here the CDR3 DNA reads TGTGCCAGCAGTCACCTGGGGAGGGAGCTGGACACTGAAGCTTTCTTT. This gives the protein CASSHLGRELDTEAFF.

This clone has only a few counts. V and J are TRBV4-3 and TRBJ1-2, with TRBD1 as a possible D gene (6 bases). Germline CDR1 is LGHNA and CDR2 is YSLEER. Trimming took 0 bases from V and 7 from J, leaving 18 bases between them. The CDR3 totals 16 residues. CDR3 in DNA: TGCGCCAGCAGCCAAGATGGGGGGGCACCTCCGGCTGGCTACACCTTC. Its protein product is CASSQDGGAPPAGYTF.

The genes are TRBV10-3 and TRBJ2-1; 8 nucleotides align to TRBD2. This CDR3 comprises 15 residues. The ends lost 9 bases at V and 7 bases at J; junction bases unmatched: 14. Per the germline V gene, CDR1 is ENHRY and CDR2 is SYGVKD. DNA of the CDR3: TGTGCCATTACCATGACCGAGGAGCGGGGGAATGAGCAGTTCTTC. The encoded protein is CAITMTEERGNEQFF.

The chain links TRBV10-3 to TRBJ2-3; D might be TRBD2 (5 bases). V dropped 8 bases and J dropped 2 bases, with 14 bases sitting between them. The CDR3 is 14 residues long. Germline CDR1 ENHRY, CDR2 SYGVKD. CDR3 bases: TGTGCCATCGGGCAGCGGTTACCCACAGATACGCAGTATTTT. It encodes CAIGQRLPTDTQYF.

V usage is TRBV7-8 and J usage is TRBJ2-1, with 7 bases lining up with TRBD1. V dropped 1 base and J dropped 8; count of bases not matched to a gene: 8. The CDR3 sequence is 15 residues long. Germline assignment: CDR1 SGHVS and CDR2 FQNEAQ. The CDR3 reads CASSLGTGVQYEQFF. The CDR3 nucleotides are TGTGCCAGCAGCTTAGGAACAGGGGTACAATATGAGCAGTTCTTC. Looking up the rest from reference TRBV7-8 and TRBJ2-1 gives the full variable domain: GAGVSQSPRYKVAKRGQDVALRCDPISGHVSLFWYQQALGQGPEFLTYFQNEAQLDKSGLPSDRFFAERPEGSVSTLKIQRTQQEDSAVYLCASSLGTGVQYEQFFGPGTRLTVL.

This clone was seen a handful of times. The chain combines TRBV6-5 with TRBJ2-1; no definite D call. This CDR3 region has 14 residues. V was trimmed by 5 bases and J by 7 bases, leaving 15 bases between them. CDR1 is MNHEY and CDR2 is SVGAGI in the germline V gene. The CDR3 reads CASSQHPTRNEQFF. CDR3 nucleotide sequence: TGTGCCAGCAGTCAGCACCCGACAAGGAATGAGCAGTTCTTC.

The chain combines TRBV14 with TRBJ2-1; 9 nucleotides line up with TRBD1. The germline gives CDR1 SGHDN, CDR2 FVKESK. V gave up 5 bases and J gave up 9 bases; unmatched junction bases: 5. This CDR3 comprises 13 residues. CDR3 in DNA: TGTGCCAGCAGCGTTACAGGGGGCGGTGAGCAGTTCTTC. Protein sequence: CASSVTGGGEQFF.

V usage is TRBV6-5 and J usage is TRBJ2-1; 9 bases agree with TRBD1. V trimming: 5 bases; J trimming: 7 bases; junction bases outside the gene matches: 9. CDR3 length: 15 amino acids. Germline lookup yields CDR1 MNHEY and CDR2 SVGAGI. DNA of the CDR3: TGTGCCAGCAGTCCTGGGACAGGGATGGGAAATGAGCAGTTCTTC. It encodes CASSPGTGMGNEQFF.

The chain recombines TRBV7-8 with TRBJ2-3, with TRBD2 as a possible D gene (5 bases). The V end was cut by 11 bases, the J end by 1 base, with 13 bases between. The germline gives CDR1 SGHVS, CDR2 FQNEAQ. The length of the CDR3 is 13 residues. CDR3 DNA sequence: TGTGCCTGCACGGACGGGGGCACAGATACGCAGTATTTT. Translating it yields CACTDGGTDTQYF.

This clone has a handful of counts. V is TRBV9 and J is TRBJ2-3, with 9 bases matching TRBD2. V lost 0 bases and J lost 0; bases outside the gene matches: 5. Germline CDR1 and CDR2: SGDLS and YYNGEE. This CDR3 is built from 17 residues. CDR3 nucleotide sequence: TGTGCCAGCAGCGTAGAGTCGGCGGGAGGGAGCACAGATACGCAGTATTTT. It specifies CASSVESAGGSTDTQYF. Looking up the rest from reference TRBV9 and TRBJ2-3 gives the full variable domain: DSGVTQTPKHLITATGQRVTLRCSPRSGDLSVYWYQQSLDQGLQFLIQYYNGEERAKGNILERFSAQQFPDLHSELNLSSLELGDSALYFCASSVESAGGSTDTQYFGPGTRLTVL.

This rearrangement joins TRBV10-2 to TRBJ2-3; 11 nucleotides align to TRBD2. The V segment lost 9 bases and the J segment 2 bases; nucleotides outside the gene matches: 4. Germline V gene data show CDR1 as WSHSY and CDR2 as SAAADI. The CDR3 sequence is 14 residues long. CDR3 in amino acids: CARALAGATDTQYF. In DNA form, the CDR3 reads TGCGCCAGGGCACTAGCGGGGGCCACAGATACGCAGTATTTT.

The chain carries TRBV5-1 and TRBJ2-5; D not certain. The V end lost 2 bases, the J end lost 4 bases, and 15 bases lay between the germline ends. From germline, CDR1 is SGHRS and CDR2 YFSETQ. The CDR3 spans 15 residues. The CDR3 region has the DNA TGCGCCAGCAGCTTTGGCGGCTCCCCGCGAGAGACCCAGTACTTC. Translation: CASSFGGSPRETQYF.

V and J are TRBV7-3 and TRBJ2-7; the D gene is possibly TRBD1 (5 bases). V was clipped by 3 bases and J by 5 bases, with 11 bases between them. The CDR3 extends over 13 amino acids. The germline CDR1 and CDR2 sequences are SGHTA and FQGTGA. The CDR3 protein is CASSLAGQDEQYF. As DNA, the CDR3 is TGTGCCAGCAGCTTGGCAGGGCAGGACGAGCAGTACTTC. Based on the CDR3 plus reference TRBV7-3 and TRBJ2-7, the full variable domain is GAGVSQTPSNKVTEKGKYVELRCDPISGHTALYWYRQSLGQGPEFLIYFQGTGAADDSGLPNDRFFAVRPEGSVSTLKIQRTERGDSAVYLCASSLAGQDEQYFGPGTRLTVT.

This sequence joins TRBV13 and TRBJ2-3, with a tentative D call TRBD1 (6 bases). Germline CDR1 is PRHDT and CDR2 is FYEKMQ (reference sequence). Trimming removed 5 bases at V and 10 bases at J, with 10 bases between. This CDR3 comprises 11 residues. For the CDR3, the DNA is TGTGCCAGCAGCCATGGGGGCCCGCAGTATTTT. It is translated as CASSHGGPQYF.

The chain joins TRBV27 to TRBJ2-1; D might be TRBD1 (5 bases). The germline CDR1 and CDR2 sequences are MNHEY and SMNVEV (reference sequence). This CDR3 has 14 residues. V lost 6 bases and J 1 base, leaving 10 bases between the germline ends. CDR3 coding DNA: TGTGCCAGCAGATCGACAGTTTCCTACAATGAGCAGTTCTTC. This gives the protein CASRSTVSYNEQFF.

This chain links TRBV6-5 with TRBJ1-2; D is undetermined. Germline V gene data show CDR1 as MNHEY and CDR2 as SVGAGI. This CDR3 is built from 15 residues. Trimming took 6 bases from V and 8 from J, leaving 22 bases between them. CDR3 in DNA: TGTGCCAGCAGCCACCCCCCCCCGGAGTCGCTGGGCTACACCTTC. Translation: CASSHPPPESLGYTF.

The chain uses TRBV19 and TRBJ2-5, with TRBD2 identical over 14 bases. The CDR3 runs 16 residues. Germline CDR1 LNHDA, CDR2 SQIVND (reference sequence). The V gene end was trimmed by 3 bases and the J gene end by 5 bases; junction bases not matched to a gene: 5. The CDR3 is CASSMTSGGAEETQYF. DNA for the CDR3: TGTGCCAGTAGTATGACTAGCGGGGGGGCTGAGGAGACCCAGTACTTC.

This clone is termed large. The chain is built from TRBV4-3 and TRBJ1-3; 8 bases are a match to TRBD1. Looked up from germline, CDR1 is LGHNA and CDR2 is YSLEER. The CDR3 length is 16 residues. With V trimmed by 0 bases and J by 3 bases, 4 bases remained unmatched. CDR3 sequence reads: CASSQDRTGFGNTIYF. CDR3 sequence (DNA): TGCGCCAGCAGCCAAGATAGGACAGGGTTTGGAAACACCATATATTTT.

This sequence joins TRBV2 and TRBJ2-2; no firm D call. V lost 6 bases, J lost 2 bases, and 13 bases lay in between. Germline CDR1 reads SNHLY; CDR2 reads FYNNEI. The CDR3 totals 15 residues. CDR3 loop: CASRASAINTGELFF. The CDR3 bases are TGTGCCAGCAGGGCTAGTGCCATTAACACCGGGGAGCTGTTTTTT.

By proportion, this clone is medium-sized. The V and J genes are TRBV19 and TRBJ1-2; no definite D call. From germline, CDR1 is LNHDA and CDR2 SQIVND (reference sequence). The CDR3 is 14 residues long. V dropped 3 bases and J dropped 0 bases, with 8 bases sitting between them. The CDR3 sequence is CASSIPGSNYGYTF. CDR3 DNA: TGTGCCAGTAGTATCCCCGGGTCTAACTATGGCTACACCTTC. Full variable domain (remainder filled in from reference TRBV19 and TRBJ1-2): DGGITQSPKYLFRKEGQNVTLSCEQNLNHDAMYWYRQDPGQGLRLIYYSQIVNDFQKGDIAEGYSVSREKKESFPLTVTSAQKNPTAFYLCASSIPGSNYGYTFGSGTRLTVV.

The V gene is TRBV7-9, the J gene TRBJ1-1, with TRBD1 matching 7 bases. CDR1 is SEHNR and CDR2 is FQNEAQ in the germline V gene (reference sequence). V shed 2 bases and J 6 bases; nucleotides not matched to a gene: 3. CDR3 size: 13 residues. CDR3 DNA: TGTGCCAGCAGCTTACGACAGGGCCCTGAAGCTTTCTTT. Protein product: CASSLRQGPEAFF.

This clone was observed a handful of times. The chain links TRBV7-2 to TRBJ2-3; 9 nucleotides match TRBD1. The CDR3 covers 17 residues. After removal of 4 bases from V and 1 base from J, the junction contained 9 bases not matched to a gene. CDR1 is SGHTA, CDR2 FQGNSA, per germline. The CDR3 DNA sequence: TGTGCCAGCAGCTCCTGGCGGACAGGGGATCGCACAGATACGCAGTATTTT. It codes for CASSSWRTGDRTDTQYF.

This rearrangement joins TRBV6-6 to TRBJ2-5, with D possibly TRBD1 on 5 matching bases. CDR3 length: 16 residues. The V gene lost 4 bases and the J gene lost 5 bases, with 20 bases spanning the gap. Germline CDR1 MNHNY, CDR2 SVGAGI (reference sequence). Here the CDR3 DNA reads TGTGCCAGCAGTTCGACAGAACTCCCTCTCCGGGAGACCCAGTACTTC. This translates into CASSSTELPLRETQYF.

V and J are TRBV7-9 and TRBJ2-1; TRBD1 is a possible D gene (6 bases). V was pared by 6 bases and J by 4 bases, with 13 bases between. Per the germline V gene, CDR1 is SEHNR and CDR2 is FQNEAQ (reference sequence). The CDR3 consists of 14 residues. The CDR3 DNA reads TGTGCCAGCAGGAGGACAGTCCCGTACAATGAGCAGTTCTTC. Its protein product is CASRRTVPYNEQFF.

In its sample, this clone is large. This sequence joins TRBV9 and TRBJ2-1, with 8 bases aligning to TRBD2. CDR1 is SGDLS, CDR2 YYNGEE, per germline. With 2 bases clipped from V and 0 bases from J, the junction kept 1 base outside the gene matches. The CDR3 spans 15 residues. CDR3 in DNA: TGTGCCAGCAGCGTTAGCGGGAACTCCTACAATGAGCAGTTCTTC. This sequence encodes CASSVSGNSYNEQFF.